This T cell receptor (beta chain) was found in a study of T cell repertoires in ileal Crohn's disease. Profiling relied on immunoSEQ multiplex PCR, and the TCRdb table lists in-frame clones only, not all of them. Among hundreds of clones listed, 82% were seen once. CDR3 length equals 14 residues. The junction had 13 bases not matched to a gene; V was cut back by 6 bases and J by 14 bases. CDR1 and CDR2 (germline): SQVTM, ANQGSEA. Material: ileal tissue. This receptor was identified in an adult with Crohn's disease. The V and J genes are TRBV29-1 and TRBJ2-1, with 13 nucleotides matching TRBD2. DNA for the CDR3: TGCAGCGTCGACGGGACACTCGGACTAGCGGGAGAGTTCTTC. This gives the protein CSVDGTLGLAGEFF.